This T cell receptor (beta chain) was captured in a study of early T cells in non-severe SARS-CoV-2 infection. This clonotype has only a few counts. Attached unique molecular identifiers marked individual cDNA molecules. A single record per CDR3 protein comes from TCRdb applying MiXCR to the 5' RACE reads. The sample holds approximately 70,000 distinct CDR3 sequences; 9% to 10% are singletons and the top ten take roughly 16%. The ends lost 2 bases at V and 2 bases at J; junction bases unmatched: 10. The CDR3 is 18 amino acids. Per germline, CDR1 SGHTA and CDR2 FQGNSA. The chain has TRBV7-2 and TRBJ2-2; 8 bases map to TRBD1. Material: whole blood, obtained at baseline. The origin of this receptor is an adult who was a healthcare worker with PCR-confirmed SARS-CoV-2 infection or an uninfected control (not recorded which). Here the CDR3 reads CASSLLRQGAVNTGELFF. DNA for the CDR3: TGTGCCAGCAGCTTACTTCGTCAGGGGGCGGTTAACACCGGGGAGCTGTTTTTT.